Listed below are T cell receptor beta chains from one sample, sequenced in a study of cytomegalovirus exposure and HLA in healthy donors. Generated by immunoSEQ multiplex PCR, the TCRdb table keeps only in-frame clones and is missing some. Among some 160,000 clones listed, more than 75% were seen once. The sample taken for sequencing was PBMCs. Source of these receptors: a male donor in good health and CMV-seronegative. Each CDR3 is given with its conserved first and last residue. D genes are given only for firm matches. The size field is filled for only some rows; it gives once, few, many or a size class.

CDR3 protein: CSSSLDTDRGHSGNTIYF
CDR3 DNA: TGTTCCAGCAGCTTAGATACGGACAGGGGCCATTCTGGAAACACCATATATTTT
V gene: TRBV7-9
J gene: TRBJ1-3
D gene: TRBD1
clone size: NA

CDR3 protein: CASSPSPGQGEGETQYF
CDR3 DNA: TGCGCCAGCAGCCCTTCCCCGGGACAGGGGGAAGGAGAGACCCAGTACTTC
V gene: TRBV4-1
J gene: TRBJ2-5
D gene: TRBD1
clone size: NA

CDR3 protein: CASSYGWSYGYTF
CDR3 DNA: TGTGCCAGCAGTTACGGGTGGAGCTATGGCTACACCTTC
V gene: TRBV6-5
J gene: TRBJ1-2
D gene: NA
clone size: few

CDR3 protein: CASSPSQGRTEKLFF
CDR3 DNA: TGTGCCAGCAGCCCCTCTCAGGGAAGAACTGAAAAACTGTTTTTT
V gene: TRBV5-6
J gene: TRBJ1-4
D gene: NA
clone size: NA

CDR3 protein: CASSLISGETQYF
CDR3 DNA: TGTGCCAGCAGCTTAATATCAGGCGAGACCCAGTACTTC
V gene: TRBV7-2
J gene: TRBJ2-5
D gene: NA
clone size: NA

CDR3 protein: CASSLVPRGKGGELFF
CDR3 DNA: TGTGCCAGCAGCTTAGTTCCCCGGGGGAAAGGGGGGGAGCTGTTTTTT
V gene: TRBV11-2
J gene: TRBJ2-2
D gene: NA
clone size: NA

CDR3 protein: CARSLPFGGTEAFF
CDR3 DNA: TGTGCCAGAAGCTTGCCATTTGGGGGGACTGAAGCTTTCTTT
V gene: TRBV5-3
J gene: TRBJ1-1
D gene: NA
clone size: NA

CDR3 protein: CASSPGTTYQETQYF
CDR3 DNA: TGTGCCAGTAGTCCCGGGACAACGTACCAAGAGACCCAGTACTTC
V gene: TRBV19
J gene: TRBJ2-5
D gene: NA
clone size: once

CDR3 protein: CSVEPPGAAFF
CDR3 DNA: TGCAGCGTTGAACCCCCTGGGGCGGCTTTCTTT
V gene: TRBV29-1
J gene: TRBJ1-1
D gene: NA
clone size: NA

CDR3 protein: CASSSHTSGRANEQFF
CDR3 DNA: TGTGCCAGCAGTTCCCATACTAGCGGGAGGGCGAATGAGCAGTTCTTC
V gene: TRBV28
J gene: TRBJ2-1
D gene: TRBD2
clone size: once

CDR3 protein: CASSLGRSGANVLTF
CDR3 DNA: TGCGCCAGCAGCTTGGGTCGCTCTGGGGCCAACGTCCTGACTTTC
V gene: TRBV5-1
J gene: TRBJ2-6
D gene: NA
clone size: NA

CDR3 protein: CASRLKGQGGTDTQYF
CDR3 DNA: TGTGCCAGCAGGCTTAAGGGACAGGGGGGCACAGATACGCAGTATTTT
V gene: TRBV6-6
J gene: TRBJ2-3
D gene: TRBD1
clone size: NA

CDR3 protein: CASSLGGVYHNF
CDR3 DNA: TGTGCCAGCAGCTTAGGAGGAGTATACCACAATTTT
V gene: TRBV11-2
J gene: TRBJ2-3
D gene: NA
clone size: NA

CDR3 protein: CASSSPPGTGSSYGYTF
CDR3 DNA: TGTGCCAGCAGCTCACCCCCCGGGACAGGGAGTAGCTATGGCTACACCTTC
V gene: TRBV11-1
J gene: TRBJ1-2
D gene: TRBD1
clone size: NA

CDR3 protein: CASSFRGGSSYEQYF
CDR3 DNA: TGTGCCAGCAGCTTTAGAGGGGGAAGCTCCTACGAGCAGTACTTC
V gene: TRBV7-9
J gene: TRBJ2-7
D gene: NA
clone size: NA

CDR3 protein: CASSGGGTDTQYF
CDR3 DNA: TGTGCCAGCAGCGGGGGGGGCACAGATACGCAGTATTTT
V gene: TRBV7-7
J gene: TRBJ2-3
D gene: TRBD2
clone size: NA

CDR3 protein: CASSFPGEDTQYF
CDR3 DNA: TGCGCCAGCAGCTTTCCAGGGGAAGATACGCAGTATTTT
V gene: TRBV5-1
J gene: TRBJ2-3
D gene: NA
clone size: NA

CDR3 protein: CASSETRGTYGYTF
CDR3 DNA: TGTGCCAGTAGTGAGACTAGGGGTACCTATGGCTACACCTTC
V gene: TRBV19
J gene: TRBJ1-2
D gene: NA
clone size: NA

CDR3 protein: CASSVGLAETQYF
CDR3 DNA: TGTGCCAGCAGCGTAGGACTAGCAGAGACCCAGTACTTC
V gene: TRBV9
J gene: TRBJ2-5
D gene: TRBD2
clone size: NA

CDR3 protein: CASSLREGFEKLFF
CDR3 DNA: TGTGCCAGCAGCCTTAGGGAGGGTTTCGAAAAACTGTTTTTT
V gene: TRBV6-1
J gene: TRBJ1-4
D gene: NA
clone size: NA

CDR3 protein: CSASRQGVTEAFF
CDR3 DNA: TGCAGCGCTAGCCGACAGGGTGTAACTGAAGCTTTCTTT
V gene: TRBV29-1
J gene: TRBJ1-1
D gene: TRBD1
clone size: once

CDR3 protein: CASSPRLGQGDNEQFF
CDR3 DNA: TGCGCCAGCAGCCCTCGGCTCGGGCAGGGCGACAATGAGCAGTTCTTC
V gene: TRBV4-3
J gene: TRBJ2-1
D gene: NA
clone size: NA

CDR3 protein: CASSQDLVAGGIYNEQFF
CDR3 DNA: TGCGCCAGCAGCCAAGATCTAGTAGCGGGGGGTATCTACAATGAGCAGTTCTTC
V gene: TRBV4-3
J gene: TRBJ2-1
D gene: TRBD2
clone size: NA